This T cell receptor beta chain is drawn from a study of patients and donors after allogeneic stem cell transplantation. The CDR3 consists of 18 residues. J was trimmed by 2 bases and V by 5 bases; bases with no gene match: 17. TCRdb processed the RT-PCR reads anew with MiXCR; each CDR3 protein has one entry. The sample has 7,500 to 10,000 distinct CDR3 sequences, approximately 5.9% seen once. The material sequenced was blood, either unsorted or a sorted T cell fraction (not recorded which). The clonotype comes from a human donor who was either an allogeneic HSCT recipient or a stem cell or donor lymphocyte infusion donor (not recorded which). It is not recorded whose cells these are; they may come from a transplant donor. The chain couples TRBV12-3 or TRBV12-4 to TRBJ2-5; 7 nucleotides agree with TRBD2. The CDR3 DNA follows: TGTGCCAGCAGTCCTCCTGCCCTACTAGCGCGTAAACAAGAGACCCAGTACTTC. Protein: CASSPPALLARKQETQYF.